This entry lists 9 T cell receptor beta chains sequenced from one sample in a study of blood T cell repertoires in COVID-19. Method: immunoSEQ multiplex PCR; TCRdb's copy keeps in-frame clones and lacks some. Among roughly 120,000 clones listed, about 88% were seen once. The sample taken for sequencing was peripheral blood. The receptors here all came from an older woman who had recovered from COVID-19.

The chain recombines TRBV6-2 or TRBV6-3 with TRBJ2-7; 9 bases fit TRBD2. The germline CDR1 and CDR2 sequences are MNHEY and SVGEGT. The CDR3 runs 16 residues. V was pared by 3 bases and J by 4 bases, with 10 bases of the junction left unmatched. The CDR3 sequence: CASSYSRAGGRYEQYF. CDR3 nucleotide sequence: TGTGCCAGCAGTTATTCCCGAGCGGGAGGAAGGTACGAGCAGTACTTC.

The J gene is TRBJ2-7, the V gene TRBV6-2 or TRBV6-3; D is unclear. Germline assignment: CDR1 MNHEY and CDR2 SVGEGT. The CDR3 runs to 15 residues. The ends were cut back, 2 bases at V and 0 bases at J, with 11 bases in the middle. The CDR3 reads CASSYKRVGSYEQYF. CDR3 nucleotide sequence: TGTGCCAGCAGTTACAAACGGGTGGGCTCCTACGAGCAGTACTTC.

The chain has TRBV7-2 and TRBJ1-2, with 7 nucleotides matching TRBD1. This CDR3 has 16 residues. Germline lookup yields CDR1 SGHTA and CDR2 FQGNSA. V dropped 4 bases and J dropped 0; count of bases not matched to a gene: 8. The CDR3 protein is CASSSDRVRANYGYTF. CDR3 in DNA: TGTGCCAGCAGCTCCGACAGGGTCCGAGCTAACTATGGCTACACCTTC. Full variable domain (missing parts from reference TRBV7-2 and TRBJ1-2): GAGVSQSPSNKVTEKGKDVELRCDPISGHTALYWYRQSLGQGLEFLIYFQGNSAPDKSGLPSDRFSAERTGGSVSTLTIQRTQQEDSAVYLCASSSDRVRANYGYTFGSGTRLTVV.

The chain links TRBV10-3 to TRBJ1-3; D is unresolved. CDR1 and CDR2 from the germline V gene are ENHRY and SYGVKD. Between the trimmed V and J ends, which lost 0 bases and 2 bases, there was a span of 11 bases. The CDR3 sequence is 16 residues long. CDR3 coding DNA: TGTGCCATCAGTGAGTCTGTAACAGAAGCTGGAAACACCATATATTTT. This codes for CAISESVTEAGNTIYF.

V and J are TRBV7-2 and TRBJ1-2, with 11 positions matching TRBD1. Germline CDR1 reads SGHTA; CDR2 reads FQGNSA. J lost 6 bases, V lost 3 bases, and 0 bases had no gene match. This CDR3 comprises 13 residues. The CDR3 loop is CASSLGQGDGYTF. The CDR3 bases are TGTGCCAGCAGCTTGGGACAGGGGGATGGCTACACCTTC.

V gene TRBV7-9 combines with J gene TRBJ1-5; 9 positions agree with TRBD1. Unmatched junction bases numbered 7, after V lost 5 bases and J lost 2 bases. The CDR3 is 16 amino acids. Germline CDR1 and CDR2: SEHNR and FQNEAQ (reference sequence). The CDR3, as DNA: TGTGCCAGCAGCGAAACGGGACAGGGAGGCAATCAGCCCCAGCATTTT. Protein product: CASSETGQGGNQPQHF. The whole variable domain, filled in from reference TRBV7-9 and TRBJ1-5, reads DTGVSQNPRHKITKRGQNVTFRCDPISEHNRLYWYRQTLGQGPEFLTYFQNEAQLEKSRLLSDRFSAERPKGSFSTLEIQRTEQGDSAMYLCASSETGQGGNQPQHFGDGTRLSIL.

J is TRBJ2-3 and V is TRBV27, with D unclear. Germline V gives CDR1 MNHEY, CDR2 SMNVEV (reference sequence). CDR3 length equals 13 residues. The V end lost 3 bases, the J end lost 7 bases, and 11 bases lay between the germline ends. CDR3 in amino acids: CASSFTVLNTQYF. CDR3 nucleotide sequence: TGTGCCAGCAGTTTTACGGTCCTTAATACGCAGTATTTT.

This clone occurred once. CDR3 DNA sequence: TGCGCCAGCAGCTTCGGGCGGGGGCCGGGGAATGAGCAGTTCTTC. It yields the protein CASSFGRGPGNEQFF. The J gene is TRBJ2-1, the V gene TRBV5-1, with a tentative D call TRBD2 (7 bases). V gave up 2 bases and J gave up 7 bases, with 16 bases separating them. The germline CDR1 and CDR2 sequences are SGHRS and YFSETQ. The CDR3 extends over 15 amino acids.

The chain combines TRBV4-2 with TRBJ2-1, with 8 bases matching TRBD2. V was pared by 4 bases and J by 2 bases, with 10 bases of the junction left unmatched. The CDR3 has 17 residues. Germline CDR1 and CDR2: LGHNA and YNFKEQ. CDR3 nucleotide sequence: TGTGCCAGCAGCCCCCTTGCGAGCGGGGGCCCCTACAATGAGCAGTTCTTC. It is translated as CASSPLASGGPYNEQFF.